The rows below give T cell receptor beta chains drawn from one sample of a study of OX40 agonist ivuxolimab in advanced cancers. Profiled with immunoSEQ multiplex PCR; TCRdb holds only in-frame clones, not every one. The table records more than 50,000 clones, 86% of them present only once. Sequenced here: CD4+ or CD8+ T cells sorted from blood, sampled in a trial of the OX40 agonist ivuxolimab. These receptors were collected from an adult with an advanced solid tumor such as melanoma, head and neck, liver or kidney cancer. Both conserved end residues are trimmed from each CDR3. Only part of the rows carry a size: once, few, many, or a class if the clone is expanded.

v_gene	j_gene	abundance	CDR3aa
TRBV2	TRBJ2-5	-	ATSGRRSGETQY
TRBV19	TRBJ2-7	-	ASSTDYRGTYEQY
TRBV11-2	TRBJ2-7	-	ASSRATSYEQY
TRBV13	TRBJ2-5	-	ASSLDRTSGSKTQY
TRBV10-1	TRBJ2-3	medium-sized	ASSEPSTDTQY
TRBV5-1	TRBJ2-1	-	ASSPDGASGVGEQF
TRBV7-3	TRBJ2-5	-	ASSRNRGPETQY
TRBV6-6	TRBJ2-7	-	ASQSGTFSYEQY
TRBV11-2	TRBJ2-1	-	ASSLGTGGNEQF
TRBV4-3	TRBJ2-5	-	ASSQDVREVTQY
TRBV5-5	TRBJ1-5	once	ASSRAGTAFQPQH
TRBV10-1	TRBJ1-5	-	ASSQQTGRLGNQPQH
TRBV7-8	TRBJ2-5	-	ASSPDAGGAETQY
TRBV7-8	TRBJ2-1	few	ASSLVGGSGNEQF
TRBV7-9	TRBJ2-7	-	ASSWDGSSYEQY
TRBV28	TRBJ2-1	-	ASTTPDRGPKVNEQF
TRBV2	TRBJ1-5	-	ASSVEGVGGNQPQH
TRBV15	TRBJ2-3	once	ATSRDRVSTQY
TRBV19	TRBJ2-3	-	ASSSDREILTDTQY
TRBV5-3	TRBJ2-7	-	ARQKAGGLLYEQY
TRBV7-2	TRBJ2-3	-	ASSFRDSADDTQY
TRBV2	TRBJ1-2	-	ASTSGTGGLYGYT
TRBV5-5	TRBJ2-7	-	ASSLGGTPYEQY
TRBV4-2	TRBJ1-2	once	ASSRGAIDGGNYGYT
TRBV7-2	TRBJ2-5	once	ASSLGGGTQY
TRBV12-5	TRBJ1-1	few	ASGFSSSGNTEAF
TRBV25-1	TRBJ1-5	-	ASRQTGRNQPQH
TRBV4-3	TRBJ1-6	-	ASSQEGGTVSPLH
TRBV9	TRBJ2-7	-	ASSTTGGAYEQY
TRBV7-2	TRBJ2-7	few	ASSLGGGALEQY
TRBV6-5	TRBJ1-2	-	ASTPGTVTYGYT
TRBV27	TRBJ1-1	-	ASSLGQGRGTEAF
TRBV7-2	TRBJ1-3	-	ASSLGPSSSGNTIY
TRBV15	TRBJ2-5	-	ATSRTKETQY
TRBV7-9	TRBJ1-2	-	ASSSGTGNYGYT
TRBV5-1	TRBJ1-1	-	ASSFEGGGGTEAF
TRBV19	TRBJ1-5	-	ASQYSSSSIVRQPQH
TRBV29-1	TRBJ2-1	-	SGLDRGAGDEQF
TRBV5-1	TRBJ2-1	-	ASSLEGITYNEQF
TRBV14	TRBJ1-2	-	ASWGIRGYT
TRBV6-1	TRBJ2-5	-	ASSGLGVETQY
TRBV28	TRBJ1-4	few	ASRSIRDSTTFEKLF
TRBV6-6	TRBJ2-7	-	ASKIKGAGEQY
TRBV7-2	TRBJ1-2	once	ASSSRSRQGANGYT
TRBV7-9	TRBJ1-3	-	ASSLAGPRSGNTIY
TRBV5-4	TRBJ2-7	-	ASSLWGEQY
TRBV18	TRBJ1-5	-	ASSPAGGNQPQH
TRBV5-5	TRBJ2-3	-	ASSSAHLRTDTQY
TRBV10-2	TRBJ2-5	-	ASSRDRRPGETQY
TRBV7-6	TRBJ2-1	-	ASKALDGSNEQF